This T cell receptor (beta chain) was found in a study of cytomegalovirus exposure and HLA in healthy donors. Details on this clone: Its specificity is unknown.

Some clones are missing from TCRdb's copy, which holds only in-frame ones; the method was immunoSEQ multiplex PCR. The table lists around 170,000 clones, 85% of them singletons, with about 17% in the top ten. General study results and limits: According to the study, 150 to 200 TCR beta chains were cytomegalovirus-associated. Reportedly, cytomegalovirus status was diagnosed with high sensitivity and specificity. Most TCR sequences proved rare, with some public TCRs found in many donors. Subsequent analysis revealed that first-cohort TCR clusters tended to co-occur in the roughly 120 validation repertoires.

V shed 2 bases and J shed 1 base, with 9 bases lying between them. Germline CDR1 MNHEY, CDR2 SMNVEV (reference sequence). The CDR3 spans 15 residues. The chain links TRBV27 to TRBJ2-1; a weak D match, TRBD2 (6 bases). The TCR was taken from a young man in good health and CMV-seropositive. The sample taken for sequencing was PBMCs. CDR3: CASSLAGWSYNEQFF. DNA for the CDR3: TGTGCCAGCAGTTTAGCGGGGTGGTCCTACAATGAGCAGTTCTTC.